The 30 T cell receptor beta chains below come from one sample, sequenced in a study of cytomegalovirus exposure and HLA in healthy donors. Amplification used 60 Vbeta primers and 13 Jbeta primers. This table comes from immunoSEQ multiplex PCR, and its TCRdb copy is limited to in-frame clones, with some not included. The sample table sets out approximately 150,000 clones. Sequenced: PBMCs. The receptors derive from a woman aged 40 to 50 in good health and CMV-seronegative.

The V and J genes are TRBV7-2 and TRBJ1-1, with 7 bases aligning to TRBD1. This CDR3 has 13 amino acids. The J segment lost 3 bases and the V segment lost 2 bases, leaving 0 bases of the junction unmatched. In germline, CDR1 is SGHTA, CDR2 FQGNSA. The CDR3 region is CASSLTGDTEAFF. The DNA of the CDR3 is TGTGCCAGCAGCTTAACAGGGGACACTGAAGCTTTCTTT.

The chain has TRBV9 and TRBJ1-4, with unresolved D. The CDR3 is 13 residues long. V was cut by 0 bases and J by 8 bases, with 8 bases left in between. CDR1 is SGDLS, CDR2 YYNGEE, per germline. The DNA for the CDR3 is TGTGCCAGCAGCGTAGCTACGGAGGAAAAACTGTTTTTT. It is translated as CASSVATEEKLFF.

The chain joins TRBV5-3 to TRBJ2-7; D may be TRBD1 (5 bases). TRBV5-3 is annotated as an ORF whose role is uncertain. The V end lost 5 bases, the J end lost 0 bases, and 15 bases lay between the germline ends. This CDR3 contains 15 residues. Here the CDR3 DNA reads TGTGCCAGAAGGCCACAGGTTCCTAGCTCCTACGAGCAGTACTTC. This codes for CARRPQVPSSYEQYF.

This sequence joins TRBV29-1 and TRBJ2-1, with D unclear. Germline V gene data show CDR1 as SQVTM and CDR2 as ANQGSEA. The CDR3 covers 13 residues. Trimming took 5 bases from V and 0 from J, leaving 8 bases between them. Written as DNA, the CDR3 is TGCAGCGTTAGAATTAGCTCCTACAATGAGCAGTTCTTC. It is translated as CSVRISSYNEQFF.

V and J are TRBV19 and TRBJ1-2; the D gene is possibly TRBD1 (6 bases). Germline lookup yields CDR1 LNHDA and CDR2 SQIVND (reference sequence). Between the trimmed V and J ends, which lost 6 bases and 6 bases, there was a span of 14 bases. CDR3 length: 13 residues. CDR3 amino acids: CASSRGRANGYTF. In nucleotides, the CDR3 is TGTGCCAGTAGCAGGGGTCGGGCGAATGGCTACACCTTC. Full variable domain (outside the CDR3, taken from reference TRBV19 and TRBJ1-2): DGGITQSPKYLFRKEGQNVTLSCEQNLNHDAMYWYRQDPGQGLRLIYYSQIVNDFQKGDIAEGYSVSREKKESFPLTVTSAQKNPTAFYLCASSRGRANGYTFGSGTRLTVV.

The CDR3 DNA follows: TGTGCCAGCTCACCTCTCGGGACAGCCTTTGGAAACACCATATATTTT. Its protein is CASSPLGTAFGNTIYF. The V and J genes are TRBV18 and TRBJ1-3; 7 nucleotides line up with TRBD1. The CDR3 is 16 amino acids. The trim removed 3 bases at V and 3 bases at J, leaving 8 bases unmatched. Looked up from germline, CDR1 is KGHSH and CDR2 is LQKENI.

V usage is TRBV29-1 and J usage is TRBJ2-2, with a possible D match to TRBD1 (6 bases). V lost 7 bases and J 6 bases, leaving 9 bases between the germline ends. The CDR3 spans 11 residues. Germline V gives CDR1 SQVTM, CDR2 ANQGSEA. CDR3 nucleotide sequence: TGCAGCGGCCGACAGGCCGGGGAGCTGTTTTTT. Its translation is CSGRQAGELFF.

The chain uses TRBV7-2 and TRBJ2-3; D ambiguous. The CDR3 contains 12 residues. The germline CDR1 and CDR2 sequences are SGHTA and FQGNSA. V lost 5 bases to trimming and J lost 3 bases, with 6 bases between them. The CDR3 loop is CASSPRTDTQYF. In DNA, the CDR3 is TGTGCCAGCAGCCCTCGGACAGATACGCAGTATTTT.

The V gene is TRBV18, the J gene TRBJ2-1; TRBD2 matches at 10 bases. Germline V gives CDR1 KGHSH, CDR2 LQKENI. The CDR3 sequence is 17 residues long. After removal of 0 bases from V and 4 bases from J, the junction contained 6 bases not matched to a gene. The CDR3 DNA reads TGTGCCAGCTCACCACCATTAGCGGGGGGAGCGTACAATGAGCAGTTCTTC. Protein sequence: CASSPPLAGGAYNEQFF.

J is TRBJ2-7 and V is TRBV6-5; no clear D. Per the germline V gene, CDR1 is MNHEY and CDR2 is SVGAGI. Trimming took 0 bases from V and 3 from J, leaving 15 bases between them. The CDR3 covers 16 residues. The CDR3 region is CASSYSTSTSYYEQYF. CDR3 DNA sequence: TGTGCCAGCAGTTACTCGACTTCAACTTCATACTACGAGCAGTACTTC.

CDR3 sequence: CASGQGDYEQYV. The CDR3 nucleotides read TGTGCCTCCGGACAGGGAGATTACGAGCAGTACGTC. This chain uses TRBV10-3 with TRBJ2-7, with TRBD1 matching over 8 bases. Unmatched junction bases numbered 7, after V lost 11 bases and J lost 4 bases. The CDR3 covers 12 residues. Germline V gene data show CDR1 as ENHRY and CDR2 as SYGVKD.

The rearrangement joins TRBV29-1 to TRBJ1-1, with TRBD1 matching 10 bases. The germline V gene encodes CDR1 SQVTM and CDR2 ANQGSEA. The V gene end was trimmed by 5 bases and the J gene end by 4 bases; junction bases not matched to a gene: 1. This CDR3 spans 12 amino acids. The CDR3 loop is CSVRQGATEAFF. The CDR3 DNA reads TGCAGCGTTCGACAGGGGGCCACTGAAGCTTTCTTT.

J is TRBJ2-3 and V is TRBV5-4; D might be TRBD2 (6 bases). The CDR3 is made up of 16 amino acids. V dropped 4 bases and J dropped 2 bases, with 17 bases sitting between them. Germline CDR1 SGHNT, CDR2 YYREEE (reference sequence). CDR3 sequence: CASSPRLAASTDTQYF. The CDR3 DNA follows: TGTGCCAGCAGCCCCCGGTTAGCGGCCTCCACAGATACGCAGTATTTT.

The rearrangement uses TRBV19 and TRBJ1-5; D is unclear. The V gene lost 3 bases and the J gene lost 2 bases, with 14 bases spanning the gap. Germline CDR1 reads LNHDA; CDR2 reads SQIVND (reference sequence). The CDR3 length is 16 residues. CDR3 bases: TGTGCCAGTAGTATTGGCGCGTTGAGGGGCAATCAGCCCCAGCATTTT. Amino acids: CASSIGALRGNQPQHF.

The chain links TRBV10-3 to TRBJ2-3, with 13 bases that match TRBD2. V lost 7 bases to trimming and J lost 0 bases; unmatched junction nucleotides: 7. Germline V gives CDR1 ENHRY, CDR2 SYGVKD. The CDR3 has 17 residues. The CDR3 DNA reads TGTGCCATCATAACAGGGACTAGCGGGGAGAGCACAGATACGCAGTATTTT. Its protein product is CAIITGTSGESTDTQYF.

The V call is TRBV11-2, the J call TRBJ1-6, with 9 positions matching TRBD1. The V gene end was trimmed by 5 bases and the J gene end by 4 bases; junction bases not matched to a gene: 3. The germline V gene has CDR1 SGHAT and CDR2 FQNNGV. The CDR3 contains 15 residues. In nucleotides, the CDR3 is TGTGCCAGCAGCCTAGGACAGGGGTATAATTCACCCCTCCACTTT. Translated, it gives CASSLGQGYNSPLHF.

The chain couples TRBV6-4 to TRBJ2-3; TRBD2 matches 9 bases. J was trimmed by 4 bases and V by 0 bases; bases with no gene match: 2. The CDR3 has 15 amino acids. Germline-derived CDR1 and CDR2 are MRHNA and SNTAGT. The CDR3 reads CASSDSSGGSDTQYF. CDR3 in DNA: TGTGCCAGCAGTGACTCGAGCGGGGGGTCAGATACGCAGTATTTT.

The CDR3 is CASSLGHPNTEAFF. The CDR3 region has the DNA TGTGCCAGCTCACTCGGACACCCGAACACTGAAGCTTTCTTT. This chain uses TRBV18 with TRBJ1-1, with a possible D match to TRBD1 (5 bases). The CDR3 has 14 amino acids. CDR1 KGHSH and CDR2 LQKENI come from the germline V gene. V was clipped by 4 bases and J by 1 base, with 10 bases between them.

The chain combines TRBV2 with TRBJ1-4; the match to TRBD1 covers 7 bases. CDR1 and CDR2 (germline): SNHLY, FYNNEI. The CDR3 covers 14 residues. The V segment lost 6 bases and the J segment 2 bases; nucleotides outside the gene matches: 3. CDR3 sequence (DNA): TGTGCCAGCAGCTTACAGGGGACTAATGAAAAACTGTTTTTT. Protein sequence: CASSLQGTNEKLFF.

J is TRBJ2-2 and V is TRBV27; D ambiguous. Trimming shortened V by 0 bases and J by 1 base, and 9 bases separated the two germline ends. In germline, CDR1 is MNHEY, CDR2 SMNVEV (reference sequence). The CDR3 sequence is 16 residues long. CDR3 nucleotides: TGTGCCAGCAGTTTATCGGGCAGATTGAACACCGGGGAGCTGTTTTTT. Translation gives CASSLSGRLNTGELFF.

The gene calls are TRBV9 and TRBJ1-1; D gene unclear. CDR1 SGDLS and CDR2 YYNGEE come from the germline V gene. There are 13 residues in the CDR3. V lost 5 bases to trimming and J lost 5 bases, with 13 bases between them. DNA for the CDR3: TGTGCCAGCAGTGGGCCCGAGGGAACTGAAGCTTTCTTT. It encodes CASSGPEGTEAFF.

As regards this clone: Distinct nucleotide sequences in the sample also encode this CDR3. The V and J genes are TRBV5-1 and TRBJ1-4; a weak D match, TRBD1 (5 bases). Trimming stripped 4 bases from V and 4 bases from J, with 11 bases between. This CDR3 comprises 14 residues. The V gene's germline CDR1 is SGHRS and CDR2 YFSETQ. Here the CDR3 reads CASSLDSFNEKLFF. The CDR3 nucleotides are TGCGCCAGCAGCCTTGACAGCTTTAATGAAAAACTGTTTTTT.

V and J are TRBV12-5 and TRBJ1-2, with 7 bases aligning to TRBD1. This CDR3 is 17 amino acids long. Trimming at V came to 7 bases and at J to 0 bases, leaving 14 bases not matched to a gene. In germline, CDR1 is LGHNT, CDR2 FRNRAP. Written as DNA, the CDR3 is TGTGCTAGTGCCTTCCGCACCTACAGGGGAACTAACTATGGCTACACCTTC. As protein: CASAFRTYRGTNYGYTF.

The chain is built from TRBV7-3 and TRBJ1-6; no clear D. The CDR3 extends over 15 amino acids. Germline CDR1 SGHTA, CDR2 FQGTGA. V gave up 2 bases and J gave up 7 bases, with 12 bases separating them. CDR3 region: CASSLEPGRNSPLHF. The CDR3 bases are TGTGCCAGCAGCTTAGAGCCGGGGAGGAATTCACCCCTCCACTTT.

This chain joins TRBV18 and TRBJ2-2; perhaps TRBD2 as D (5 bases). CDR3 length: 15 amino acids. Germline CDR1 is KGHSH and CDR2 is LQKENI. Trimming pared 2 bases from V and 2 bases from J, leaving 9 bases between. CDR3 in DNA: TGTGCCAGCTCACCAACGGGGATAAACACCGGGGAGCTGTTTTTT. Residues: CASSPTGINTGELFF.

V is TRBV7-9 and J is TRBJ2-1; possibly TRBD2 for D (6 bases). CDR3 size: 13 residues. The germline gives CDR1 SEHNR, CDR2 FQNEAQ (reference sequence). V was pared by 2 bases and J by 7 bases, with 9 bases between. CDR3 nucleotides: TGTGCCAGCAGCTTATGGGCGGGGAATGAGCAGTTCTTC. Its translation is CASSLWAGNEQFF.

The rearrangement uses TRBV7-2 and TRBJ1-3, with D perhaps matching TRBD1 (5 bases). Trimming stripped 5 bases from V and 2 bases from J, with 16 bases between. The CDR3 is made up of 16 amino acids. Germline V CDR1 and CDR2: SGHTA, FQGNSA. DNA of the CDR3: TGTGCCAGCAGCCTTACCTTGACAGTCACTGGAAACACCATATATTTT. It encodes CASSLTLTVTGNTIYF.

The chain recombines TRBV6-1 with TRBJ1-2; 8 bases line up with TRBD1. This CDR3 contains 15 residues. Germline V gene lookup returns CDR1 MNHNS and CDR2 SASEGT. V trimming: 1 base; J trimming: 6 bases; junction bases outside the gene matches: 7. CDR3 sequence: CASSEGQDRVDGYTF. CDR3 bases: TGTGCCAGCAGTGAAGGGCAGGACAGGGTCGATGGCTACACCTTC.

The J gene is TRBJ1-2, the V gene TRBV18; 7 nucleotides agree with TRBD1. Trimming at V came to 2 bases and at J to 8 bases, leaving 8 bases not matched to a gene. Looked up from germline, CDR1 is KGHSH and CDR2 is LQKENI. The CDR3 totals 14 residues. CDR3 sequence reads: CASSPFTGENGYTF. In nucleotides, the CDR3 is TGTGCCAGCTCACCATTCACAGGGGAGAACGGCTACACCTTC.

This chain links TRBV7-8 with TRBJ2-2; 10 bases align to TRBD1. V gave up 1 base and J gave up 6 bases; unmatched junction bases: 5. Per germline, CDR1 SGHVS and CDR2 FQNEAQ. The CDR3 extends over 16 amino acids. The CDR3 DNA reads TGTGCCAGCAGCTTAGGCGGGACAGGGGCGTCCGGGGAGCTGTTTTTT. Encoded protein: CASSLGGTGASGELFF.